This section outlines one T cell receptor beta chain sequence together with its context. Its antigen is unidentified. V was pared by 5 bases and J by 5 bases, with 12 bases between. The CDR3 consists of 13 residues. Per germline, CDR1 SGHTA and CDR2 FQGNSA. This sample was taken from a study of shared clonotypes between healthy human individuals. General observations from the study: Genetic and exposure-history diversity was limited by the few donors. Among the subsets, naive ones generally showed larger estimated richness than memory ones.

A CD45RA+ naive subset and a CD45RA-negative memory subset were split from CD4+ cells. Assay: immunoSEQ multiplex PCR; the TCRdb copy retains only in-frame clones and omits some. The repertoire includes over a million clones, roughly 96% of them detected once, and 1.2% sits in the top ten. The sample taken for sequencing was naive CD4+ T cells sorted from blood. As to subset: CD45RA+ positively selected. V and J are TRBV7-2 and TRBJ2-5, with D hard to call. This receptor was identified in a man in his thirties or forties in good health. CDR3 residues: CASSAVGSETQYF. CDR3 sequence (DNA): TGTGCCAGCAGCGCCGTAGGTAGTGAGACCCAGTACTTC. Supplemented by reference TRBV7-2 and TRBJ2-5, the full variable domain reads GAGVSQSPSNKVTEKGKDVELRCDPISGHTALYWYRQSLGQGLEFLIYFQGNSAPDKSGLPSDRFSAERTGGSVSTLTIQRTQQEDSAVYLCASSAVGSETQYFGPGTRLLVL.